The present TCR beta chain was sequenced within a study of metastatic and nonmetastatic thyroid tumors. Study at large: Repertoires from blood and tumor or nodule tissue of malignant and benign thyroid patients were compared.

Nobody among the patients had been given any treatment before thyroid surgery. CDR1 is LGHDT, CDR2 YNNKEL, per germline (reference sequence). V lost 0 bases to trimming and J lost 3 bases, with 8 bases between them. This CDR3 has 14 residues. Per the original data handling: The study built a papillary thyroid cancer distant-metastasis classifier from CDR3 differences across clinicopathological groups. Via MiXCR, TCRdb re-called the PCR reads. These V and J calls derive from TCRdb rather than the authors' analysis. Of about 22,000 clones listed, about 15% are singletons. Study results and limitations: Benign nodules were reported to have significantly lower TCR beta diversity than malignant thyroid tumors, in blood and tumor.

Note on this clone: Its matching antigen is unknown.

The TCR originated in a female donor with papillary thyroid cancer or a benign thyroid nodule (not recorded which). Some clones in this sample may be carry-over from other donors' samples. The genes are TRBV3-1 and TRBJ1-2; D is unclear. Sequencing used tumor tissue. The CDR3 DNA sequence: TGTGCCAGCAGCCAAGATACAGCAGACTATGGCTACACCTTC. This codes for CASSQDTADYGYTF.